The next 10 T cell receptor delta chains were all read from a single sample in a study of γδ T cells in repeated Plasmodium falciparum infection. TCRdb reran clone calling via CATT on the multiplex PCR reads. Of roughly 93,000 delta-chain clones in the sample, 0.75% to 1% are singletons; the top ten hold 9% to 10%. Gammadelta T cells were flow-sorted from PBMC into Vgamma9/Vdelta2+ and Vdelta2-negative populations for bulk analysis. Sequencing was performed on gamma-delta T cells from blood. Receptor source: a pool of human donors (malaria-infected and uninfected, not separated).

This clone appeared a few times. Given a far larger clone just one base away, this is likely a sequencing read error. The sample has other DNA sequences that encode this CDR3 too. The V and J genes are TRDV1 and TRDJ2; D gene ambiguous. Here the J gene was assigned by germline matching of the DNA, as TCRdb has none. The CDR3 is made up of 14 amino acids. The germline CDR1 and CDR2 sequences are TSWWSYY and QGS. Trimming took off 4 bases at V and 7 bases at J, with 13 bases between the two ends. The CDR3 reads CALGGSGSIAQLFF. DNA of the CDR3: TGTGCTCTTGGGGGCTCCGGGTCGATAGCACAACTCTTCTTT.

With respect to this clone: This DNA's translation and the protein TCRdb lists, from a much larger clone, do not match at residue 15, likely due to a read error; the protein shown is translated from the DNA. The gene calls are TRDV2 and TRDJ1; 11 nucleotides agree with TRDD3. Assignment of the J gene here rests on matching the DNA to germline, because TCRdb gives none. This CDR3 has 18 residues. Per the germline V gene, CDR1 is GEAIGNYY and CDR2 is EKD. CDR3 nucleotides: TGTGCCTGTGACACACGTATTGGGGGATACGCCTACACCGATAGACTCATCTTT. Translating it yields CACDTRIGGYAYTDRLIF.

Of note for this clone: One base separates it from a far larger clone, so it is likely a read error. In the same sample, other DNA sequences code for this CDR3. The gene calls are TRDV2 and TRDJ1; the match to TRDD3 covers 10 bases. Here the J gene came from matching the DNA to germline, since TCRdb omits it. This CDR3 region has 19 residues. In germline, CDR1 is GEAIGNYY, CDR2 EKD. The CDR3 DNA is TGCGCCTGTGACACCCGACTACGCTGGGGGATAAACTACACCGATAAACTCATCTTT. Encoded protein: CACDTRLRWGINYTDKLIF.

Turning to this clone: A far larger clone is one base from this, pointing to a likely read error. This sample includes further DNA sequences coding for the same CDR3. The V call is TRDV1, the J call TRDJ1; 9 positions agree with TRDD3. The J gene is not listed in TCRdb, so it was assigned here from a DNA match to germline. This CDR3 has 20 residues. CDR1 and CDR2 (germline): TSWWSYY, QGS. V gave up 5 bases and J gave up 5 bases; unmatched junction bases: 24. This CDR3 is CALGISFFLGDTVGLDKLIF. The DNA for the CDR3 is TGTGCTCTTGGGATATCCTTCTTCCTAGGGGATACGGTGGGGCTTGATAAACTCATCTTT.

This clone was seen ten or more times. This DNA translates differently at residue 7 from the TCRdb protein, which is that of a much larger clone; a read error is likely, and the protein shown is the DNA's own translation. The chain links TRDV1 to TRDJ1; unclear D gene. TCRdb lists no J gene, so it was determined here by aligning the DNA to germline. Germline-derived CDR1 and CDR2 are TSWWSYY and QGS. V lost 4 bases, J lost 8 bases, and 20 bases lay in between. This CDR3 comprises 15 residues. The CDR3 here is CALGAASLFQGKLIF. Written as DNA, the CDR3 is TGTGCTCTTGGGGCTGCCTCCCTGTTTCAGGGAAAACTCATCTTT.

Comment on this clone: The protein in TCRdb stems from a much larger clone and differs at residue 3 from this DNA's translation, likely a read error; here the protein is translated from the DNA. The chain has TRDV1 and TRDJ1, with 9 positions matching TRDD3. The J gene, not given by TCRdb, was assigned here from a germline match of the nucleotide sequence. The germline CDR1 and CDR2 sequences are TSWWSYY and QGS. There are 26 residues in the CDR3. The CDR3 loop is CAHGDTLFGATGPDYWGRGYTDKLIF. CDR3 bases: TGTGCTCATGGGGACACTCTCTTTGGGGCTACAGGGCCCGATTACTGGGGGAGAGGGTACACCGATAAACTCATCTTT.

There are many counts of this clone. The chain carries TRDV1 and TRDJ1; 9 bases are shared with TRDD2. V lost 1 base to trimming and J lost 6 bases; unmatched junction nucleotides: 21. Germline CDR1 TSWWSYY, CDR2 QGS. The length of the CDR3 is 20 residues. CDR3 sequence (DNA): TGTGCTCTTGGGGAACCCTCAATCCTTCCTACGTATTTCGCGTCTTATAAACTCATCTTT. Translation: CALGEPSILPTYFASYKLIF.

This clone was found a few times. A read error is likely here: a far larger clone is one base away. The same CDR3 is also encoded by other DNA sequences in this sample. This CDR3 is CALGDYWSLFLRSGGTPYTDKLIF. For the CDR3, the DNA is TGTGCTCTTGGGGACTATTGGTCCCTCTTCCTACGTTCAGGGGGAACACCGTACACCGATAAACTCATCTTT. The chain recombines TRDV1 with TRDJ1; 8 bases agree with TRDD2. As TCRdb names no J gene, one was assigned here on the basis of a DNA match to germline. The CDR3 is 24 residues long. V gave up 3 bases and J gave up 0 bases; unmatched junction bases: 30. The germline V gene has CDR1 TSWWSYY and CDR2 QGS.

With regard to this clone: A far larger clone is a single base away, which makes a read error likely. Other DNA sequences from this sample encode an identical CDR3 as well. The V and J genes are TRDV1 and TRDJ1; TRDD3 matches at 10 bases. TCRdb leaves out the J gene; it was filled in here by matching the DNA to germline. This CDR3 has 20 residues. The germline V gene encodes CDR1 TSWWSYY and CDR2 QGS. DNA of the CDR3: TGCGCTCTTGGGGAATTCCCGCCTGCCTGGGGGATAACGTACACCGATAAACTCATCTTT. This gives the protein CALGEFPPAWGITYTDKLIF.

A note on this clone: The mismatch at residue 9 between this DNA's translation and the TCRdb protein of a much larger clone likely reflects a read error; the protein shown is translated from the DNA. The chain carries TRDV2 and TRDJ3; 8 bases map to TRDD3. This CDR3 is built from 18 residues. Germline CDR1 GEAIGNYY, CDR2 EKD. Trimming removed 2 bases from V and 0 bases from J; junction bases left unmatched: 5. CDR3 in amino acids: CACDKILGGSWDTRQMFF. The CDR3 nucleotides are TGTGCCTGTGACAAAATACTGGGGGGCTCCTGGGACACCCGACAGATGTTTTTC.